A selection of T cell receptor beta chains follows, all from one sample in a study of CD8+ T cells in alopecia areata. The method was immunoSEQ multiplex PCR; TCRdb's version includes in-frame clones alone and lacks a portion of them. This sample has 150,000 to 200,000 clones, with about three fifths found just once. The source material was CD8+ T cells sorted from blood, sampled at week 24, from a patient treated with tofacitinib. The receptors here all came from a human donor with alopecia areata. Both conserved end residues are part of each CDR3. The order of the fields is clone size, V gene, D gene, CDR3 protein. D genes are given only for firm matches. Clone size, where shown, is once, few, many, or a class for clones that have expanded.

abundance: NA
v_gene: TRBV27
d_gene: NA
CDR3aa: CASSTATGSSGANVLTF

abundance: once
v_gene: TRBV6-6
d_gene: NA
CDR3aa: CASSYSPRELQYF

abundance: few
v_gene: TRBV5-1
d_gene: NA
CDR3aa: CASSLSGTGYTF

abundance: NA
v_gene: TRBV7-9
d_gene: NA
CDR3aa: CASSPQKAKNIQYF

abundance: NA
v_gene: TRBV15
d_gene: NA
CDR3aa: CATSRGTGGDHEQYF

abundance: NA
v_gene: TRBV2
d_gene: NA
CDR3aa: CASFESSYNEQFF

abundance: NA
v_gene: TRBV30
d_gene: TRBD2
CDR3aa: CAWSVGAGTAEQYF

abundance: NA
v_gene: TRBV7-2
d_gene: TRBD1
CDR3aa: CASSLKPGTGNEQFF

abundance: NA
v_gene: TRBV5-1
d_gene: TRBD1
CDR3aa: CASSFGQGRYTDTQYF

abundance: NA
v_gene: TRBV4-1
d_gene: TRBD2
CDR3aa: CASSPSGGYGHNEQFF

abundance: once
v_gene: TRBV5-1
d_gene: NA
CDR3aa: CASSLWGADGNTEAFF

abundance: once
v_gene: TRBV27
d_gene: NA
CDR3aa: CASSFSGESYYGYTF

abundance: NA
v_gene: TRBV6-5
d_gene: NA
CDR3aa: CASSYGGAGGYTF

abundance: NA
v_gene: TRBV25-1
d_gene: NA
CDR3aa: CASSPNDYGYTF

abundance: few
v_gene: TRBV7-9
d_gene: NA
CDR3aa: CASSFAGGGDTQYF

abundance: NA
v_gene: TRBV27
d_gene: NA
CDR3aa: CASSLQGDTQYF

abundance: NA
v_gene: TRBV10-3
d_gene: NA
CDR3aa: CASSGSYEQYF

abundance: NA
v_gene: TRBV5-1
d_gene: NA
CDR3aa: CASRPPGANTEAFF